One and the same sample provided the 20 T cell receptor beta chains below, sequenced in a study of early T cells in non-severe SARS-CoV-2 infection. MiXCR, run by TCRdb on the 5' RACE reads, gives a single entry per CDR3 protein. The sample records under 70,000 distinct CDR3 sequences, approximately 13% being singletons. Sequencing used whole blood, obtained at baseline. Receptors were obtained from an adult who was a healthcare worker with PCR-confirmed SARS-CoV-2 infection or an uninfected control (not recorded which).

DNA for the CDR3: TGTGCCAGCAGTCCGGACTGGTACAATGAGCAGTTCTTC. This gives the protein CASSPDWYNEQFF. The genes are TRBV12-3 or TRBV12-4 and TRBJ2-1; weak D call: TRBD2 (5 bases). The CDR3 is 13 amino acids. V was cut by 5 bases and J by 4 bases, with 9 bases left in between.

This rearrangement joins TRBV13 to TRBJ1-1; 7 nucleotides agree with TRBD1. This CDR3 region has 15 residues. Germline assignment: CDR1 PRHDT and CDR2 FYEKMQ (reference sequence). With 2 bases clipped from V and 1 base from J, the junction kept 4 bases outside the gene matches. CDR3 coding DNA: TGTGCCAGCAGCTTATTTCAGGGGGAGAACACTGAAGCTTTCTTT. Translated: CASSLFQGENTEAFF.

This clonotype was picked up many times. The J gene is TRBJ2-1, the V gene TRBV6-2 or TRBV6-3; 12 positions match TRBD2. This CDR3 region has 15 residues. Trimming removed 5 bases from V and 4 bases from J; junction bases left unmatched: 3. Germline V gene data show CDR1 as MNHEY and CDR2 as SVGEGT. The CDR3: CASSLAGGLYNEQFF. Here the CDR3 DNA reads TGTGCCAGCAGTCTAGCGGGAGGGCTGTACAATGAGCAGTTCTTC.

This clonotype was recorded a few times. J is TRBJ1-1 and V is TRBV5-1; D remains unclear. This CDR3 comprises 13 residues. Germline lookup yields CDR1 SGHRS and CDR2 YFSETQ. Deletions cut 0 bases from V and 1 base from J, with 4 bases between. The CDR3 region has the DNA TGCGCCAGCAGCTTGGGGGAGAACACTGAAGCTTTCTTT. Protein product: CASSLGENTEAFF. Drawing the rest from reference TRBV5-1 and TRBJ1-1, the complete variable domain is KAGVTQTPRYLIKTRGQQVTLSCSPISGHRSVSWYQQTPGQGLQFLFEYFSETQRNKGNFPGRFSGRQFSNSRSEMNVSTLELGDSALYLCASSLGENTEAFFGQGTRLTVV.

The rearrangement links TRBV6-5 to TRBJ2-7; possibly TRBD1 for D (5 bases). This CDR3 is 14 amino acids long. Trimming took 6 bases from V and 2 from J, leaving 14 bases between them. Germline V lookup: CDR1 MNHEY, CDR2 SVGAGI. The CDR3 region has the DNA TGTGCCAGCAGGCCCCTCACAGGTACCTACGAGCAGTACTTC. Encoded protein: CASRPLTGTYEQYF.

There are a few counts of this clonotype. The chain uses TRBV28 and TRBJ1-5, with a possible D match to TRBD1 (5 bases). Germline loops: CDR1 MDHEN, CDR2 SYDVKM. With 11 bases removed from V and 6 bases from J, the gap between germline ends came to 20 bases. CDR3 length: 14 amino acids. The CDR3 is CASWGGVSRQPQHF. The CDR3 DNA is TGTGCCTCCTGGGGCGGGGTTTCGCGTCAGCCCCAGCATTTT.

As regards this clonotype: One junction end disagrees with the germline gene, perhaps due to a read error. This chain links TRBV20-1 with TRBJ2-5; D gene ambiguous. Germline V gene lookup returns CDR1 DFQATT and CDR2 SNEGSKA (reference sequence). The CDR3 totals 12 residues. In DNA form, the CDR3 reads TGCAGTGCTAGAGATTGGGCCACGCAGTACTCCTTC. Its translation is CSARDWATQYSF.

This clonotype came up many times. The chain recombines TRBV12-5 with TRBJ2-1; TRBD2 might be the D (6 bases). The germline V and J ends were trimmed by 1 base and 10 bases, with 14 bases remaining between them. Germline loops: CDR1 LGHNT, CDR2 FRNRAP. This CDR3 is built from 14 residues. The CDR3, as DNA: TGTGCTAGTGGTTTGGCGGCGGAGGGTGGAGAGCAGTTCTTC. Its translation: CASGLAAEGGEQFF.

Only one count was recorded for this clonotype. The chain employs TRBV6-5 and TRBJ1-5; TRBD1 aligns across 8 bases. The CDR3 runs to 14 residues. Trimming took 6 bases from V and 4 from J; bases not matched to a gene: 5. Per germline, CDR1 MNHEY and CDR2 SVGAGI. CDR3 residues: CASRRRQGNQPQHF. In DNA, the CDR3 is TGTGCCAGCAGACGGAGACAGGGGAATCAGCCCCAGCATTTT.

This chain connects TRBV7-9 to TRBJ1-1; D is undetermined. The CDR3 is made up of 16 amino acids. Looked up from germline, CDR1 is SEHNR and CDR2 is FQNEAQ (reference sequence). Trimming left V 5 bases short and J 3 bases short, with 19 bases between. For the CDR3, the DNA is TGTGCCAGCAGCCCCCCGACGGTCGAAGGACACACTGAAGCTTTCTTT. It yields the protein CASSPPTVEGHTEAFF. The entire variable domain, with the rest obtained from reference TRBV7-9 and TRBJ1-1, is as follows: DTGVSQNPRHKITKRGQNVTFRCDPISEHNRLYWYRQTLGQGPEFLTYFQNEAQLEKSRLLSDRFSAERPKGSFSTLEIQRTEQGDSAMYLCASSPPTVEGHTEAFFGQGTRLTVV.

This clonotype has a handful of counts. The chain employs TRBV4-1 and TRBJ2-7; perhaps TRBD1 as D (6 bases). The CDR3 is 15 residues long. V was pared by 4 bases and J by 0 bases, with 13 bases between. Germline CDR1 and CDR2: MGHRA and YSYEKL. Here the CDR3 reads CASSLGTPSSYEQYF. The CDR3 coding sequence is TGCGCCAGCAGCCTCGGGACACCGAGCTCCTACGAGCAGTACTTC.

This CDR3 is CASNLQGGQETQYF. The CDR3, as DNA: TGTGCCAGCAACCTCCAGGGGGGCCAGGAGACCCAGTACTTC. The chain couples TRBV9 to TRBJ2-5, with a possible D match to TRBD1 (7 bases). The germline CDR1 and CDR2 sequences are SGDLS and YYNGEE. The CDR3 extends over 14 amino acids. Trimming removed 6 bases at V and 5 bases at J, with 17 bases between.

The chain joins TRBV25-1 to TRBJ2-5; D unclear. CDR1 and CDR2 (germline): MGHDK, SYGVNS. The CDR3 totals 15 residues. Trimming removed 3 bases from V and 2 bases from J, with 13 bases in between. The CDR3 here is CASSDATTYQETQYF. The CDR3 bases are TGTGCCAGCAGTGATGCTACGACTTATCAAGAGACCCAGTACTTC.

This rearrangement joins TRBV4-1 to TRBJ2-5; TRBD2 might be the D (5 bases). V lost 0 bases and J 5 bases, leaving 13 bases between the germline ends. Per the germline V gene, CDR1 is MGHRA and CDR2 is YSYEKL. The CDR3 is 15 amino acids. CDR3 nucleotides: TGCGCCAGCAGCCAAGATCCGGGGTATATTGAGACCCAGTACTTC. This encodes CASSQDPGYIETQYF.

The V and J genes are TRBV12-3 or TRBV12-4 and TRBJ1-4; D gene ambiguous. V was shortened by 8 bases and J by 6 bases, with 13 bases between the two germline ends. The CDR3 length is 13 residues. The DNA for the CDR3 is TGTGCCAGCCGTCGGGAGGAGGATGAAAAACTGTTTTTT. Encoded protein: CASRREEDEKLFF.

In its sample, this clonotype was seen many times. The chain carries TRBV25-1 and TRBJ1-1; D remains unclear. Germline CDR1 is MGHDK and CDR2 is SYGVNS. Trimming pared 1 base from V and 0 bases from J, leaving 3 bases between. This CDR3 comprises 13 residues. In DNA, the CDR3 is TGTGCCAGCAGTGAATTATTGAACACTGAAGCTTTCTTT. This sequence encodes CASSELLNTEAFF.

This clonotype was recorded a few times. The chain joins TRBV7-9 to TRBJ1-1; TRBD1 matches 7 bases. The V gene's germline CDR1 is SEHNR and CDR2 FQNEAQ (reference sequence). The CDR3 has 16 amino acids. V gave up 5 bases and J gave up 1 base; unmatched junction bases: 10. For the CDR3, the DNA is TGTGCCAGCAGCAGTCAGGGGGAAGTGGGGAACACTGAAGCTTTCTTT. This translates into CASSSQGEVGNTEAFF. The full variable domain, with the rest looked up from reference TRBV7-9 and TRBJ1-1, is DTGVSQNPRHKITKRGQNVTFRCDPISEHNRLYWYRQTLGQGPEFLTYFQNEAQLEKSRLLSDRFSAERPKGSFSTLEIQRTEQGDSAMYLCASSSQGEVGNTEAFFGQGTRLTVV.

For the CDR3, the DNA is TGCGCCAGCAGCCAAGATATCCCCTCCTACGAGCAGTACTTC. It translates to CASSQDIPSYEQYF. The V call is TRBV4-1, the J call TRBJ2-7; D is ambiguous. The germline gives CDR1 MGHRA, CDR2 YSYEKL. V lost 0 bases to trimming and J lost 0 bases, with 6 bases between them. The CDR3 covers 14 residues.

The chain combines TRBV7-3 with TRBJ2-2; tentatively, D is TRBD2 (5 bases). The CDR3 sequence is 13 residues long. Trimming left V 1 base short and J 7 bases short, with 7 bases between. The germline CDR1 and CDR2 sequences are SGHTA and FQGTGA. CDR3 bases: TGTGCCAGCAGCTTAATCGCGGGCGGGGAGCTGTTTTTT. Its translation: CASSLIAGGELFF.

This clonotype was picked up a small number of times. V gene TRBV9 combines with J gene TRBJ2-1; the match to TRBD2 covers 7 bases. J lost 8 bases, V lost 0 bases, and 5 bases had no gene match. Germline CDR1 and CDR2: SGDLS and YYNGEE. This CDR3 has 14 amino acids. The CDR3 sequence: CASSVVGGSDEQFF. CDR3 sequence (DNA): TGTGCCAGCAGCGTAGTAGGCGGGAGCGATGAGCAGTTCTTC. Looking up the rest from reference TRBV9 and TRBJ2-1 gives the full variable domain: DSGVTQTPKHLITATGQRVTLRCSPRSGDLSVYWYQQSLDQGLQFLIQYYNGEERAKGNILERFSAQQFPDLHSELNLSSLELGDSALYFCASSVVGGSDEQFFGPGTRLTVL.